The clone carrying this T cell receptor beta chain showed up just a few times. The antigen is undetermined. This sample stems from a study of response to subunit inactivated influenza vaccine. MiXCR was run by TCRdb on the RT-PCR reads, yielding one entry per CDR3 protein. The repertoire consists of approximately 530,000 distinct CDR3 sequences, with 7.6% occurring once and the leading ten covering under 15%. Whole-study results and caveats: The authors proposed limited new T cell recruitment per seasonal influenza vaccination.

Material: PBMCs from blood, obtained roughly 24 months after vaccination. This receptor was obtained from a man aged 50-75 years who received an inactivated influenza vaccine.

The CDR3 DNA reads as TGTGCCAGCAGTTACTCTGGACAGTTTGGTGAAGCTTTCTTT. Translation: CASSYSGQFGEAFF. The chain combines TRBV6-2 or TRBV6-3 with TRBJ1-1, with D possibly matching TRBD1 (6 bases). From germline, CDR1 is MNHEY and CDR2 SVGEGT. This CDR3 contains 14 residues. V shed 0 bases and J shed 7 bases, with 12 bases lying between them.